The 12 T cell receptor beta chains reported below all come from one sample, sequenced in a study of blood T cell repertoires in COVID-19. Some clones are missing from TCRdb's copy, which holds only in-frame ones; the method was immunoSEQ multiplex PCR. The sample holds about 140,000 clones, over 65% seen once. Input material: peripheral blood. These receptors originate from an elderly woman with active or convalescent COVID-19.

This chain connects TRBV7-2 to TRBJ1-1, with D unclear. The V gene's germline CDR1 is SGHTA and CDR2 FQGNSA. Trimming cost V 6 bases and J 0 bases, with 14 bases left between them. The CDR3 covers 15 residues. The CDR3 spells CASSSTRFMNTEAFF. DNA of the CDR3: TGTGCCAGCAGTTCCACCAGGTTCATGAACACTGAAGCTTTCTTT.

As DNA, the CDR3 is TGCGCCAGCAGCCTAAATATTGGGGCCAACGTCCTGACTTTC. This gives the protein CASSLNIGANVLTF. J is TRBJ2-6 and V is TRBV4-1; D unresolved. Germline V CDR1 and CDR2: MGHRA, YSYEKL. The V and J ends lost 4 bases and 3 bases respectively, with 7 bases between them. The CDR3 has 14 amino acids.

The table lists this clone with a count of one. The chain combines TRBV4-1 with TRBJ2-2; the match to TRBD2 covers 9 bases. The CDR3 runs 16 residues. Germline V CDR1 and CDR2: MGHRA, YSYEKL. J gave up 5 bases and V 4 bases, and 8 bases lay outside the gene matches. Here the CDR3 DNA reads TGCGCCAGCAGCCTCCATAGCGGGGGTACGACCGGGGAGCTGTTTTTT. It specifies CASSLHSGGTTGELFF.

DNA of the CDR3: TGTGCCAGCAGCGACGACGTTGAACAGCCCATGAACACTGAAGCTTTCTTT. Its protein is CASSDDVEQPMNTEAFF. V usage is TRBV7-9 and J usage is TRBJ1-1, with no clear D. The germline V and J ends were trimmed by 5 bases and 0 bases, with 19 bases remaining between them. Germline V gene data show CDR1 as SEHNR and CDR2 as FQNEAQ (reference sequence). The CDR3 contains 17 residues.

In this sample, this clone turned up a few times. The V and J genes are TRBV7-2 and TRBJ1-2, with D unclear. The V end was cut by 2 bases, the J end by 1 base, with 5 bases between. The CDR3 extends over 13 amino acids. Germline V gene data show CDR1 as SGHTA and CDR2 as FQGNSA. CDR3 in DNA: TGTGCCAGCAGCTTACAGGTTAACTATGGCTACACCTTC. Its translation: CASSLQVNYGYTF.

The J gene is TRBJ1-2, the V gene TRBV30, with TRBD1 identical over 7 bases. J gave up 3 bases and V 2 bases, and 12 bases lay outside the gene matches. Looked up from germline, CDR1 is GTSNPN and CDR2 is SVGIG (reference sequence). This CDR3 has 16 residues. The CDR3 loop is CAWSRPTGRADYGYTF. The CDR3 DNA reads TGTGCCTGGAGTCGCCCGACAGGGCGGGCTGACTATGGCTACACCTTC. The whole variable domain, remainder taken from reference TRBV30 and TRBJ1-2, is SQTIHQWPATLVQPVGSPLSLECTVEGTSNPNLYWYRQAAGRGLQLLFYSVGIGQISSEVPQNLSASRPQDRQFILSSKKLLLSDSGFYLCAWSRPTGRADYGYTFGSGTRLTVV.

The chain joins TRBV12-3 or TRBV12-4 to TRBJ1-2, with D maybe TRBD1 (5 bases). The CDR3 extends over 13 amino acids. Deletions cut 3 bases from V and 2 bases from J, with 7 bases between. In DNA form, the CDR3 reads TGTGCCAGCAGTTTCGACAGAAACTATGGCTACACCTTC. Amino acids: CASSFDRNYGYTF.

This clone was seen once. The chain carries TRBV27 and TRBJ2-7; 10 bases agree with TRBD1. The germline gives CDR1 MNHEY, CDR2 SMNVEV (reference sequence). The junction had 6 bases not matched to a gene; V was cut back by 5 bases and J by 2 bases. This CDR3 has 15 amino acids. The CDR3 here is CASSPWGTGAYEQYF. Here the CDR3 DNA reads TGTGCCAGCAGTCCATGGGGGACAGGGGCCTACGAGCAGTACTTC.

The genes are TRBV28 and TRBJ1-2; possible D gene TRBD1, 5 bases. The CDR3 is made up of 12 amino acids. V was trimmed by 10 bases and J by 4 bases, leaving 13 bases between them. Germline loops: CDR1 MDHEN, CDR2 SYDVKM. The CDR3 protein is CATSRGGYGYTF. CDR3 in DNA: TGTGCCACTTCCCGGGGGGGCTATGGCTACACCTTC.

A single count supports this clone. The V gene is TRBV5-8, the J gene TRBJ2-3; possibly TRBD1 for D (6 bases). Deletions cut 4 bases from V and 2 bases from J, with 11 bases between. From germline, CDR1 is SGHTS and CDR2 YDEGEE. CDR3 length: 14 residues. Written as DNA, the CDR3 is TGTGCCAGCAGCCGGACAGTCTCCACAGATACGCAGTATTTT. It specifies CASSRTVSTDTQYF.

This chain uses TRBV18 with TRBJ1-1; TRBD1 agrees at 7 bases. The CDR3 covers 14 residues. V trimming: 6 bases; J trimming: 1 base; junction bases outside the gene matches: 5. The germline V gene has CDR1 KGHSH and CDR2 LQKENI. This chain's CDR3 is CASSGRTGNTEAFF. CDR3 sequence (DNA): TGTGCCAGCTCGGGCCGGACAGGGAACACTGAAGCTTTCTTT.

V is TRBV7-9 and J is TRBJ2-5; a weak D match, TRBD1 (6 bases). The V end was cut by 1 base, the J end by 2 bases, with 8 bases between. The length of the CDR3 is 14 residues. Germline CDR1 is SEHNR and CDR2 is FQNEAQ (reference sequence). CDR3 sequence reads: CASSLGTVQETQYF. The CDR3, as DNA: TGTGCCAGCAGCTTAGGGACAGTTCAAGAGACCCAGTACTTC.